This TCR beta chain appears in the sequencing data of a study of identical twins. From the 5' RACE reads, TCRdb called clonotypes with MiXCR, one entry per CDR3 protein. The repertoire has 1.5 million to 2 million distinct CDR3 sequences, roughly a third of them found once; the top ten carry about 0.27%. CDR3 size: 13 residues. CDR1 and CDR2 (germline): LNHDA, SQIVND (reference sequence). V lost 7 bases and J 3 bases, leaving 12 bases between the germline ends. The TCR comes from a newborn girl in good health. This chain links TRBV19 with TRBJ1-1; D not resolved. Sequenced input: cord blood. The CDR3 DNA reads TGTGCCAGTACAGGCAAAAAGGACACTGAAGCTTTCTTT. Protein sequence: CASTGKKDTEAFF.